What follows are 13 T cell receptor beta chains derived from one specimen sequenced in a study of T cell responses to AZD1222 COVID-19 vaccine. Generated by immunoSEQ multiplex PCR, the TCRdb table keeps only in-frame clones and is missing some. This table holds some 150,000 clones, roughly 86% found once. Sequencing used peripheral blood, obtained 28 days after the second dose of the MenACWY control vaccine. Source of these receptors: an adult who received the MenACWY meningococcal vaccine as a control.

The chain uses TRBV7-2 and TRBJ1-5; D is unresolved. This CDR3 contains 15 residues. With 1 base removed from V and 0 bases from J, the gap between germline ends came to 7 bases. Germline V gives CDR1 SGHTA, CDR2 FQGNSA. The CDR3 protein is CASSLGPDSNQPQHF. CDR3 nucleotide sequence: TGTGCCAGCAGCTTAGGGCCAGATAGCAATCAGCCCCAGCATTTT.

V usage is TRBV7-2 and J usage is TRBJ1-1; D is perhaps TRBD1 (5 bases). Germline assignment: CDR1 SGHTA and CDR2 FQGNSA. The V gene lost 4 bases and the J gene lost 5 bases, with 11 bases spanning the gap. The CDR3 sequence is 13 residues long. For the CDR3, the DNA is TGTGCCAGCAGCTGGGGGGTTAGGACTGAAGCTTTCTTT. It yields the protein CASSWGVRTEAFF.

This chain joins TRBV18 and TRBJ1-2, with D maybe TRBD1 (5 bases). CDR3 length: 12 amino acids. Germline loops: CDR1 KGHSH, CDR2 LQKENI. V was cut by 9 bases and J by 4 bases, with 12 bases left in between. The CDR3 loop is CASSERGYGYTF. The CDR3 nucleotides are TGTGCCAGTTCAGAAAGGGGCTATGGCTACACCTTC.

The DNA for the CDR3 is TGTGCCTGGAGTGCTCACAGGGCTGGTCTCGGAAACACCATATATTTT. It encodes CAWSAHRAGLGNTIYF. V gene TRBV30 combines with J gene TRBJ1-3, with D possibly matching TRBD1 (6 bases). V lost 1 base and J lost 4, with 17 bases in between. The germline CDR1 and CDR2 sequences are GTSNPN and SVGIG (reference sequence). The CDR3 covers 16 residues.

Here the CDR3 reads CASSLVGNTEAFF. CDR3 sequence (DNA): TGTGCCAGCAGCTTAGTCGGGAACACTGAAGCTTTCTTT. This sequence joins TRBV7-9 and TRBJ1-1; D is unresolved. Trimming left V 1 base short and J 1 base short, with 4 bases between. The CDR3 is 13 amino acids. Germline V gene lookup returns CDR1 SEHNR and CDR2 FQNEAQ (reference sequence).

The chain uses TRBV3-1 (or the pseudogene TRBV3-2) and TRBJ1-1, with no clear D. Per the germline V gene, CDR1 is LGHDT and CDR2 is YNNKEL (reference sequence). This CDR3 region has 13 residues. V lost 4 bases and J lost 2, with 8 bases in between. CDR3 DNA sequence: TGTGCCAGCAGCCCGCTTGAAAACACTGAAGCTTTCTTT. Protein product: CASSPLENTEAFF.

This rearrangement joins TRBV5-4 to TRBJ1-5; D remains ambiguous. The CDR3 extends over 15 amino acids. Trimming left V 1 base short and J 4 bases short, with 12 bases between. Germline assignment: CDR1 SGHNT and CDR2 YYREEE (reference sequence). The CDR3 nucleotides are TGTGCCAGCAGCTTGAGGCCGGGAGTGAATCAGCCCCAGCATTTT. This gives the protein CASSLRPGVNQPQHF.

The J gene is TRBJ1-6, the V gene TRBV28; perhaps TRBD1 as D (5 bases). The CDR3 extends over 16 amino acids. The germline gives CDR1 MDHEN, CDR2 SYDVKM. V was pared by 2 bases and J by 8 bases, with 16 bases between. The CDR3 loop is CASSLIYGTGDSPLHF. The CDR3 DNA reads TGTGCCAGCAGTTTAATATACGGGACTGGGGATTCACCCCTCCACTTT.

CDR3 protein: CSVAGQSTDTQYF. CDR3 DNA sequence: TGCAGCGTAGCGGGACAGAGCACAGATACGCAGTATTTT. This chain links TRBV29-1 with TRBJ2-3, with D perhaps TRBD1 or TRBD2 (7 bases each). The germline V and J ends were trimmed by 6 bases and 0 bases, with 10 bases remaining between them. Germline CDR1 is SQVTM and CDR2 is ANQGSEA. The CDR3 covers 13 residues.

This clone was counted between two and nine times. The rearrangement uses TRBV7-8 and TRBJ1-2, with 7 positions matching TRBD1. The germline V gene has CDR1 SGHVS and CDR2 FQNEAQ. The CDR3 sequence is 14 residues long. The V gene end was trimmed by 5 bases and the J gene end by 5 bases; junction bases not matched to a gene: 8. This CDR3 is CASSIGQAGYGYTF. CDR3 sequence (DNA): TGTGCCAGCAGCATCGGACAGGCAGGGTATGGCTACACCTTC. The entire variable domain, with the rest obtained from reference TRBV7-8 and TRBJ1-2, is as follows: GAGVSQSPRYKVAKRGQDVALRCDPISGHVSLFWYQQALGQGPEFLTYFQNEAQLDKSGLPSDRFFAERPEGSVSTLKIQRTQQEDSAVYLCASSIGQAGYGYTFGSGTRLTVV.

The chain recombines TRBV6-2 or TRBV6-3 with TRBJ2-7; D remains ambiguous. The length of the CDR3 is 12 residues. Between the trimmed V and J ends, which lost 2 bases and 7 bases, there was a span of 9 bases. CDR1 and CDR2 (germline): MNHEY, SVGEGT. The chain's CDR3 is CASSYGRREQYF. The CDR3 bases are TGTGCCAGCAGTTACGGCAGGCGAGAGCAGTACTTC.

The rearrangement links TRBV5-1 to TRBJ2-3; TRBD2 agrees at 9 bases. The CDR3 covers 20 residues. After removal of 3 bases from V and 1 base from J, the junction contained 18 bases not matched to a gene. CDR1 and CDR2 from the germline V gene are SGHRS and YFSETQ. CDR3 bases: TGCGCCAGCAGCTCCGACCCCCTTAGACCTAGCGGGGCCCGCACAGATACGCAGTATTTT. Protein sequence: CASSSDPLRPSGARTDTQYF.

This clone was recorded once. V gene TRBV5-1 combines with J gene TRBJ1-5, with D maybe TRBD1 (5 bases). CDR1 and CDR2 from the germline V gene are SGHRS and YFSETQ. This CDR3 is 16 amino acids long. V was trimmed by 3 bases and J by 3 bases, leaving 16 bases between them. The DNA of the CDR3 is TGCGCCAGCAGCTCCCCGCGGCGGGGGGACAATCAGCCCCAGCATTTT. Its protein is CASSSPRRGDNQPQHF.